The rows below give T cell receptor beta chains drawn from one sample of a study of T cell repertoires in cytomegalovirus infection. TCRdb re-derived calls from the reads in MiXCR, one entry per CDR3 protein. Of around 750,000 distinct CDR3 sequences in the sample, approximately 30% were seen once. What these receptors recognize is not known. The material sequenced was cultured CD8+ T cells from PBMCs, taken from culture after CMV antigen stimulation. These receptors originate from a human donor in good health (CMV status not recorded). Some clones in this sample may be carry-over from other donors' samples. CDR3s include the opening cysteine and the closing phenylalanine or tryptophan. Each record gives: clone size, J gene, V gene, D gene, CDR3 DNA, CDR3 protein. A D gene is named only where the DNA matches it firmly. Part of the rows lack a size; the others show once, few, many or a class for expanded clones.

clone size: .; J gene: TRBJ2-2; V gene: TRBV6-5; D gene: .; CDR3 DNA: TGTGCCAGCAGTTACTCTCCAGGGAACACCGGGGAGCTGTTTTTT; CDR3 protein: CASSYSPGNTGELFF
clone size: .; J gene: TRBJ2-7; V gene: TRBV7-9; D gene: TRBD1; CDR3 DNA: TGTGCCAGCAGCTCCCCGGGACAGGGGGCTCGCTACGAGCAGTACTTC; CDR3 protein: CASSSPGQGARYEQYF
clone size: many; J gene: TRBJ2-3; V gene: TRBV7-3; D gene: .; CDR3 DNA: TGTGCCAGCAATGGACTACCGGCCGGAGGCACAGATACGCAGTATTTT; CDR3 protein: CASNGLPAGGTDTQYF
clone size: .; J gene: TRBJ2-1; V gene: TRBV28; D gene: TRBD2; CDR3 DNA: TGTGCCAGCAGTTCCGCTAGCGGGGGGGCTTATTATGAGCAGTTCTTC; CDR3 protein: CASSSASGGAYYEQFF
clone size: few; J gene: TRBJ2-1; V gene: TRBV6-5; D gene: TRBD1; CDR3 DNA: TGTGCCAGCAGTCTGGGGTACAGGACAGGGGGATCGCGGGAGCAGTTCTTC; CDR3 protein: CASSLGYRTGGSREQFF
clone size: .; J gene: TRBJ2-3; V gene: TRBV6-6; D gene: TRBD2; CDR3 DNA: TGTGCCAGCAGTTACTCAACTAGCGGGGGGGCCCCTAGCACAGATACGCAGTATTTT; CDR3 protein: CASSYSTSGGAPSTDTQYF
clone size: .; J gene: TRBJ2-3; V gene: TRBV6-5; D gene: .; CDR3 DNA: TGTGCCAGCAGTACCGAGGACAGATCCACAGATACGCAGTATTTT; CDR3 protein: CASSTEDRSTDTQYF
clone size: few; J gene: TRBJ1-2; V gene: TRBV5-6; D gene: .; CDR3 DNA: TGTGCCAGCAGCTCCAGGGAGAGGGGCTACACCTTC; CDR3 protein: CASSSRERGYTF
clone size: .; J gene: TRBJ2-6; V gene: TRBV12-3/TRBV12-4; D gene: .; CDR3 DNA: TGTGCCAGCAGTTTTAGGGGACTTAGATTGACCGGGGCCAACGTCCTGACTTTC; CDR3 protein: CASSFRGLRLTGANVLTF
clone size: few; J gene: TRBJ1-1; V gene: TRBV6-2/TRBV6-3; D gene: .; CDR3 DNA: TGTGCCAGCAAGAGACTGAACACTGAAGCTTTCTTT; CDR3 protein: CASKRLNTEAFF
clone size: few; J gene: TRBJ1-2; V gene: TRBV28; D gene: TRBD1; CDR3 DNA: TGTGCCAGCTTCCTTACAGGGGGCTGGCGGGAGAGAGTCTATGGCTACACCTTC; CDR3 protein: CASFLTGGWRERVYGYTF
clone size: few; J gene: TRBJ1-2; V gene: TRBV24-1; D gene: TRBD1; CDR3 DNA: TGTGCCACCAGTGATCCTCGGACAGGGGGCGTCGATGGCTACACCTTC; CDR3 protein: CATSDPRTGGVDGYTF
clone size: few; J gene: TRBJ2-1; V gene: TRBV10-3; D gene: TRBD1; CDR3 DNA: TGTGCCATCAGTGAAAGGGGACAGGGCTCCTACAATGAGCAGTTCTTC; CDR3 protein: CAISERGQGSYNEQFF
clone size: .; J gene: TRBJ2-1; V gene: TRBV29-1; D gene: .; CDR3 DNA: TGCAGCGTTAATATCCTTGGGGAGCAGTTCTTC; CDR3 protein: CSVNILGEQFF
clone size: few; J gene: TRBJ1-2; V gene: TRBV6-1; D gene: .; CDR3 DNA: TGTGCCAGCAGTGAACTAGCGACGGGAGACTATGGCTACACCTTC; CDR3 protein: CASSELATGDYGYTF
clone size: few; J gene: TRBJ1-4; V gene: TRBV6-2/TRBV6-3; D gene: .; CDR3 DNA: TGTGCCAGCCAACACAATTCGGGGCGGAATGAAAAACTGTTTTTT; CDR3 protein: CASQHNSGRNEKLFF
clone size: .; J gene: TRBJ2-1; V gene: TRBV5-6; D gene: .; CDR3 DNA: TGTGCCAGCAGCTTGAACCAGGGTACGAATGAGCAGTTCTTC; CDR3 protein: CASSLNQGTNEQFF
clone size: .; J gene: TRBJ2-6; V gene: TRBV7-7; D gene: .; CDR3 DNA: TGTGCTAGCAGCTTATCTTACAGGGCTGGGGCCAACGTCCTGACTTTC; CDR3 protein: CASSLSYRAGANVLTF
clone size: few; J gene: TRBJ2-2; V gene: TRBV6-6; D gene: .; CDR3 DNA: TGTGCCAGCAAGGGGTACACCGGGGAGCTGTTTTTT; CDR3 protein: CASKGYTGELFF
clone size: .; J gene: TRBJ1-2; V gene: TRBV4-2; D gene: .; CDR3 DNA: TGTGCCAGCAGCCAAGACCCATCAGGGGCCTATGGCTACACCTTC; CDR3 protein: CASSQDPSGAYGYTF
clone size: .; J gene: TRBJ2-3; V gene: TRBV6-2/TRBV6-3; D gene: TRBD1; CDR3 DNA: TGTGCCAGCAGTTACCCCGACAGGGATGGGACAGATACGCAGTATTTT; CDR3 protein: CASSYPDRDGTDTQYF
clone size: few; J gene: TRBJ1-1; V gene: TRBV5-6; D gene: .; CDR3 DNA: TGTGCCAGCAGCTTGGGAAAGCTTGAAGCTTTCTTT; CDR3 protein: CASSLGKLEAFF
clone size: many; J gene: TRBJ2-5; V gene: TRBV2; D gene: TRBD2; CDR3 DNA: TGTGCCAGCAGTTGGACTAGCGGGGATCAAGAGACCCAGTACTTC; CDR3 protein: CASSWTSGDQETQYF
clone size: .; J gene: TRBJ1-1; V gene: TRBV10-2; D gene: .; CDR3 DNA: TGCGCCAGCACCGTGAGGGGTTGGACTGAAGCTTTCTTT; CDR3 protein: CASTVRGWTEAFF
clone size: .; J gene: TRBJ2-2; V gene: TRBV6-2/TRBV6-3; D gene: .; CDR3 DNA: TGTGCCAGTGGCCCCGAGAATATATTTTCCGGGGAGCTGTTTTTT; CDR3 protein: CASGPENIFSGELFF
clone size: few; J gene: TRBJ2-1; V gene: TRBV7-6; D gene: .; CDR3 DNA: TGTGCCAGCACGATCAGGGACAATGAGCAGTTCTTC; CDR3 protein: CASTIRDNEQFF
clone size: many; J gene: TRBJ1-2; V gene: TRBV7-9; D gene: .; CDR3 DNA: TGTGCCAGCAGCTTACTGGGCGCGGCAGGCGGCTACACCTTC; CDR3 protein: CASSLLGAAGGYTF
clone size: few; J gene: TRBJ1-1; V gene: TRBV6-1; D gene: .; CDR3 DNA: TGTGCCAGCAGAGCCTATAGGGCCATAGGCACTGAAGCTTTCTTT; CDR3 protein: CASRAYRAIGTEAFF
clone size: .; J gene: TRBJ2-3; V gene: TRBV11-2; D gene: TRBD2; CDR3 DNA: TGTGCCAGCAGTTCGGGTACTAGCGGAACTCTAATCTATACGCAGTATTTT; CDR3 protein: CASSSGTSGTLIYTQYF
clone size: .; J gene: TRBJ2-1; V gene: TRBV14; D gene: TRBD2; CDR3 DNA: TGTGCCAACAGCCTTGGGACTAGCGGGGGGTTCCATTTCGATGAGCAGTTCTTC; CDR3 protein: CANSLGTSGGFHFDEQFF
clone size: few; J gene: TRBJ1-2; V gene: TRBV2; D gene: .; CDR3 DNA: TGTGCCAGAGTTGAAAGGAGCGACGGCACCTTC; CDR3 protein: CARVERSDGTF
clone size: once; J gene: TRBJ2-1; V gene: TRBV4-2; D gene: .; CDR3 DNA: TGTGCCAGCAGCCAAGTTTTACTCAATGAGCAGTTCTTC; CDR3 protein: CASSQVLLNEQFF
clone size: few; J gene: TRBJ1-4; V gene: TRBV4-1; D gene: .; CDR3 DNA: TGCGCCAGCAGCCAAGAGGCCGGGAAGGTAGAAAAACTGTTTTTT; CDR3 protein: CASSQEAGKVEKLFF
clone size: .; J gene: TRBJ2-7; V gene: TRBV12-3/TRBV12-4; D gene: .; CDR3 DNA: TGTGCCAGCAAACTTACAGGGCCCTACGAGCAGTACTTC; CDR3 protein: CASKLTGPYEQYF
clone size: .; J gene: TRBJ2-5; V gene: TRBV6-1; D gene: .; CDR3 DNA: TGTGCCAGCACTCTACGTGGGGGGGCGCGAGAGACCCAGTACTTC; CDR3 protein: CASTLRGGARETQYF
clone size: many; J gene: TRBJ2-3; V gene: TRBV7-6; D gene: .; CDR3 DNA: TGTGCCAGCAGCCAAGGGAGTGTGAATACGCAGTATTTT; CDR3 protein: CASSQGSVNTQYF
clone size: .; J gene: TRBJ2-1; V gene: TRBV27; D gene: TRBD2; CDR3 DNA: TGTGCCAGCAGTTTAAAGACTAGCGGGGGAAACAATGAGCAGTTCTTC; CDR3 protein: CASSLKTSGGNNEQFF
clone size: .; J gene: TRBJ1-2; V gene: TRBV7-9; D gene: TRBD1; CDR3 DNA: TGTGCCAGCAGCTTAGGGGAGGGGGCGCCGGGTGGCTACACCTTC; CDR3 protein: CASSLGEGAPGGYTF
clone size: .; J gene: TRBJ1-5; V gene: TRBV20-1; D gene: TRBD1; CDR3 DNA: TGCAGGGTCTCTACAGGGGACTATAGCAATCAGCCCCAGCATTTT; CDR3 protein: CRVSTGDYSNQPQHF
clone size: .; J gene: TRBJ2-7; V gene: TRBV6-1; D gene: .; CDR3 DNA: TGTGCCAGGGAAGACAGAGTTTCCTCCGAGCAGTACTTC; CDR3 protein: CAREDRVSSEQYF
clone size: few; J gene: TRBJ1-6; V gene: TRBV7-2; D gene: .; CDR3 DNA: TGTGCCAGCAGCTTAGGGTTACCCCTCCACTTT; CDR3 protein: CASSLGLPLHF
clone size: few; J gene: TRBJ2-6; V gene: TRBV19; D gene: .; CDR3 DNA: TGTGCCAGTACTGGTTTTGGGGCCAACGTCCTGACTTTC; CDR3 protein: CASTGFGANVLTF
clone size: .; J gene: TRBJ2-2; V gene: TRBV9; D gene: TRBD2; CDR3 DNA: TGTGCCAGCAGCGTGCCGGGACTAGCGGGGGCCTACACCGGGGAGCTGTTTTTT; CDR3 protein: CASSVPGLAGAYTGELFF
clone size: many; J gene: TRBJ2-1; V gene: TRBV7-8; D gene: .; CDR3 DNA: TGTGCCAGCAGCTTAGGTTGGGGGGACTCCTACAATGAGCAGTTCTTC; CDR3 protein: CASSLGWGDSYNEQFF
clone size: .; J gene: TRBJ1-4; V gene: TRBV9; D gene: .; CDR3 DNA: TGTGCCAGCAGCGTAGGACCTGAAAAACTGTTTTTT; CDR3 protein: CASSVGPEKLFF
clone size: few; J gene: TRBJ1-5; V gene: TRBV7-2; D gene: TRBD1; CDR3 DNA: TGTGCCAGCAGTAGAGAGACAGGGCTTCGTCAGCCCCAGCATTTT; CDR3 protein: CASSRETGLRQPQHF
clone size: many; J gene: TRBJ1-1; V gene: TRBV4-1; D gene: .; CDR3 DNA: TGCGCCAGCAGCCAAGTGGGGGACACTGAAGCTTTCTTT; CDR3 protein: CASSQVGDTEAFF
clone size: .; J gene: TRBJ2-3; V gene: TRBV7-4; D gene: .; CDR3 DNA: TGTGCCAGCAGCTCGGAGGTAGTGGGGCCCCTCACAGATACGCAGTATTTT; CDR3 protein: CASSSEVVGPLTDTQYF
clone size: .; J gene: TRBJ1-1; V gene: TRBV25-1; D gene: TRBD1; CDR3 DNA: TGTGCCAGCACAACAGGGGTCACTGAAGCTTTCTTT; CDR3 protein: CASTTGVTEAFF
clone size: .; J gene: TRBJ1-5; V gene: TRBV9; D gene: .; CDR3 DNA: TGTGCCAGCAGCGTAGCTACGGACAGTTTGAGCAATCAGCCCCAGCATTTT; CDR3 protein: CASSVATDSLSNQPQHF
clone size: .; J gene: TRBJ2-2; V gene: TRBV4-3; D gene: .; CDR3 DNA: TGCGCCAGCAGCCCCGACAGGACCCACGCGAACACCGGGGAGCTGTTTTTT; CDR3 protein: CASSPDRTHANTGELFF
clone size: .; J gene: TRBJ2-5; V gene: TRBV7-8; D gene: .; CDR3 DNA: TGTGCCAGCAGCTCCCCCGGGTTGAAGTTAGACCGGGGGACCCAGTACTTC; CDR3 protein: CASSSPGLKLDRGTQYF
clone size: few; J gene: TRBJ2-6; V gene: TRBV12-3/TRBV12-4; D gene: TRBD1; CDR3 DNA: TGTGCCAGCAGTTTACCGACAGGGTTGTCTGGGGCCAACGTCCTGACTTTC; CDR3 protein: CASSLPTGLSGANVLTF
clone size: .; J gene: TRBJ1-1; V gene: TRBV12-3/TRBV12-4; D gene: TRBD1; CDR3 DNA: TGTGCCAGCAGGGGACAGGTCCCGGAAGCTTTCTTT; CDR3 protein: CASRGQVPEAFF
clone size: .; J gene: TRBJ2-3; V gene: TRBV6-5; D gene: .; CDR3 DNA: TGTGCCAGCAGTTACCTGGGACCGTTCACAGATACGCAGTATTTT; CDR3 protein: CASSYLGPFTDTQYF